One and the same sample provided the 6 T cell receptor beta chains below, sequenced in a study of T cells in Graves' hyperthyroidism and ophthalmopathy. RNA transcripts provided the source from which TCR beta CDR3 regions were amplified. A set of HTBI primers served as the primers for a first-round RT-PCR of the TCR CDR3. TCRdb passed the multiplex PCR reads through MiXCR, listing each CDR3 protein once. The sample has fewer than 450,000 distinct CDR3 sequences, approximately 17% seen once. Specimen: blood. These receptors all stem from a woman in her 30s with Graves' hyperthyroidism that later progressed to Graves' ophthalmopathy.

The V and J genes are TRBV5-6 and TRBJ2-7; D possibly uses TRBD1 or TRBD2 (5 bases each). This CDR3 contains 16 residues. CDR1 is SGHDT and CDR2 is YYEEEE in the germline V gene. V gave up 4 bases and J gave up 4 bases, with 21 bases separating them. The CDR3 DNA follows: TGTGCCAGCAGCCGCCAACGGGACCGGATTTTGTACGAGCAGTACTTC. Its protein product is CASSRQRDRILYEQYF.

In the case of this clonotype: This may arise from a read error, as a much more abundant clone is one base away. The genes are TRBV6-2 or TRBV6-3 and TRBJ2-1; the D is unclear. CDR1 is MNHEY, CDR2 SVGEGT, per germline. This CDR3 is 12 amino acids long. Here the CDR3 DNA reads TGTGCCAACAGTTCTCCTCGGGATGAGCAGTTCTTC. It specifies CANSSPRDEQFF.

In its sample, this clonotype was seen a few times. This rearrangement joins TRBV3-1 to TRBJ1-2; 7 nucleotides align to TRBD1. Germline CDR1 and CDR2: LGHDT and YNNKEL (reference sequence). The CDR3 covers 19 residues. The J segment lost 0 bases and the V segment lost 0 bases, leaving 13 bases of the junction unmatched. The CDR3 protein is CASSQEWQGDRPANYGYTF. The CDR3 coding sequence is TGTGCCAGCAGCCAAGAGTGGCAGGGGGATCGCCCCGCTAACTATGGCTACACCTTC. Filled out from reference TRBV3-1 and TRBJ1-2, the complete variable domain reads DTAVSQTPKYLVTQMGNDKSIKCEQNLGHDTMYWYKQDSKKFLKIMFSYNNKELIINETVPNRFSPKSPDKAHLNLHINSLELGDSAVYFCASSQEWQGDRPANYGYTFGSGTRLTVV.

This clonotype was counted many times. The J gene is TRBJ1-6, the V gene TRBV27; D not resolved. Trimming removed 5 bases at V and 10 bases at J, with 12 bases between. From germline, CDR1 is MNHEY and CDR2 SMNVEV (reference sequence). CDR3 size: 13 residues. CDR3 nucleotide sequence: TGTGCCAGCAGTCCTGACCCCAGGTCACCCCTCCACTTT. Its translation is CASSPDPRSPLHF.

This clonotype was seen just once. Germline and junction disagree at one end, which may indicate a read error. This CDR3 reads CASTLLAERNEQFF. CDR3 coding DNA: TGCGCCAGCACCTTGCTAGCAGAGAGGAATGAGCAGTTCTTC. V and J are TRBV5-1 and TRBJ2-1, with D possibly TRBD2 on 5 matching bases. Germline CDR1 reads SGHRS; CDR2 reads YFSETQ. The CDR3 runs 14 residues. Supplemented by reference TRBV5-1 and TRBJ2-1, the full variable domain reads KAGVTQTPRYLIKTRGQQVTLSCSPISGHRSVSWYQQTPGQGLQFLFEYFSETQRNKGNFPGRFSGRQFSNSRSEMNVSTLELGDSALYLCASTLLAERNEQFFGPGTRLTVL.

The chain carries TRBV9 and TRBJ2-1, with 11 bases that match TRBD1. Germline V gene data show CDR1 as SGDLS and CDR2 as YYNGEE. The CDR3 totals 15 residues. Trimming took 3 bases from V and 7 from J; bases not matched to a gene: 6. The CDR3 sequence is CASSAGQGGMNEQFF. CDR3 nucleotide sequence: TGTGCCAGCAGCGCGGGACAGGGGGGGATGAATGAGCAGTTCTTC.